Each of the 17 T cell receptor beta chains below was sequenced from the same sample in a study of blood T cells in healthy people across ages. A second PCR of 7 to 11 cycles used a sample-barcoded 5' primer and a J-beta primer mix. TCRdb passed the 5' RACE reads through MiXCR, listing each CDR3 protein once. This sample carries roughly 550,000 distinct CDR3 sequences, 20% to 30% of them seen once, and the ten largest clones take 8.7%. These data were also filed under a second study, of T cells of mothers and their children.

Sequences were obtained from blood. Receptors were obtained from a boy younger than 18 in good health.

The CDR3 protein is CSARATTGTDYEQYF. In DNA, the CDR3 is TGCAGTGCTAGGGCGACGACCGGGACAGACTACGAGCAGTACTTC. The chain combines TRBV20-1 with TRBJ2-7; 7 positions match TRBD1. The trim removed 3 bases at V and 3 bases at J, leaving 11 bases unmatched. From germline, CDR1 is DFQATT and CDR2 SNEGSKA (reference sequence). There are 15 residues in the CDR3.

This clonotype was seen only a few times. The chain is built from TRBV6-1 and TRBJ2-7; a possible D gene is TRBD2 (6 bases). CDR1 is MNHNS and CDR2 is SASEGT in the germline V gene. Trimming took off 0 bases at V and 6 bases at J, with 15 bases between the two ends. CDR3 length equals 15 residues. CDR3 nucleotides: TGTGCCAGCAGTGAAGCCGGGGGTTTTCTCCTCGAGCAGTACTTC. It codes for CASSEAGGFLLEQYF.

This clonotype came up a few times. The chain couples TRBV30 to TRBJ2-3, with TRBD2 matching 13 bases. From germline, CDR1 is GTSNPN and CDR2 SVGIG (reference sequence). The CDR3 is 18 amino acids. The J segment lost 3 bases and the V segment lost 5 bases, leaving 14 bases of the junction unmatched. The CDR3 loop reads CAWDTSLLAGGRTDTQYF. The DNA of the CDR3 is TGTGCCTGGGATACTTCTCTACTAGCGGGGGGGAGAACAGATACGCAGTATTTT.

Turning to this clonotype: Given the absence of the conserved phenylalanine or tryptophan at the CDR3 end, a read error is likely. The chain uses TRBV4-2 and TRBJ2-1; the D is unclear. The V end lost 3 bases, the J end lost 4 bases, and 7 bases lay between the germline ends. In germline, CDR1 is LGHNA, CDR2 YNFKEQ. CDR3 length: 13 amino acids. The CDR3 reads CASSQDGYNEQFL. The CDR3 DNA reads TGTGCCAGCAGCCAGGACGGATACAATGAGCAGTTCCTC.

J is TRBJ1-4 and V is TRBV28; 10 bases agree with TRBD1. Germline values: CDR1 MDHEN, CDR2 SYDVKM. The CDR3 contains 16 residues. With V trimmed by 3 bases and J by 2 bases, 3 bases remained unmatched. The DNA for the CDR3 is TGTGCCAGCAGTTTGCTGGACAGGGGGACTAATGAAAAACTGTTTTTT. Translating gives CASSLLDRGTNEKLFF.

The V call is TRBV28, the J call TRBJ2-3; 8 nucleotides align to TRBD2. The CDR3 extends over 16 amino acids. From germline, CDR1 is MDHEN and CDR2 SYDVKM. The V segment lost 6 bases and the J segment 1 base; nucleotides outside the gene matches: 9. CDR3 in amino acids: CASRPSGRLGTDTQYF. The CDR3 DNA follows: TGTGCCAGCAGGCCCAGCGGGAGATTGGGCACAGATACGCAGTATTTT.

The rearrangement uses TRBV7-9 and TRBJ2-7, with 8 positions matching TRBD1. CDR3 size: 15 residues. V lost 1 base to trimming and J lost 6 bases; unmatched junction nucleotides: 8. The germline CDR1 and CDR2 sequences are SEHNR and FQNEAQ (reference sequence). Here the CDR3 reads CASSLGEGRGREQYF. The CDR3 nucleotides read TGTGCCAGCAGCTTAGGGGAAGGCAGGGGGCGCGAGCAGTACTTC. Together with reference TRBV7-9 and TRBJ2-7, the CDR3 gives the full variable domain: DTGVSQNPRHKITKRGQNVTFRCDPISEHNRLYWYRQTLGQGPEFLTYFQNEAQLEKSRLLSDRFSAERPKGSFSTLEIQRTEQGDSAMYLCASSLGEGRGREQYFGPGTRLTVT.

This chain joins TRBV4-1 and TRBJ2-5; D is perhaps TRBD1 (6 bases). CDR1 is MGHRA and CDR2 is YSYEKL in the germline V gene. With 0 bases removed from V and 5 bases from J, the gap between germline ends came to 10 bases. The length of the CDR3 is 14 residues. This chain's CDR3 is CASSQEDTGETQYF. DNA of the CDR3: TGCGCCAGCAGCCAAGAGGATACAGGGGAGACCCAGTACTTC.

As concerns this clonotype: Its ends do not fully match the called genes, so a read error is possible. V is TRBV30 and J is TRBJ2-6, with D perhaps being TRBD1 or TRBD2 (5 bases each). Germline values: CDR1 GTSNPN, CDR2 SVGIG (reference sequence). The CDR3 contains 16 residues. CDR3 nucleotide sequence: TGTGCCTGGAGTGTACGGGAAGGGGCTGGGACCAACGTCCTGACTTTC. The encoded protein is CAWSVREGAGTNVLTF.

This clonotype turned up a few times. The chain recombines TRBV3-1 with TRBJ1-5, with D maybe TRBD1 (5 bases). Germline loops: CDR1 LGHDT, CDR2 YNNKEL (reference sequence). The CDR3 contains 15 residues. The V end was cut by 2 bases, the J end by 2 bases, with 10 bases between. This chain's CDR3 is CASSQRGEGNQPQHF. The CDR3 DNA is TGTGCCAGCAGCCAAAGAGGGGAGGGCAATCAGCCCCAGCATTTT.

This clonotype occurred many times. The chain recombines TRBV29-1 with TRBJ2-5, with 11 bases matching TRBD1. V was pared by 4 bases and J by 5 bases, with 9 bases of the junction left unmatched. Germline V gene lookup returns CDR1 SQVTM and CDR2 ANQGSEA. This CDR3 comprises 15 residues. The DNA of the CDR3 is TGCAGCGTTGTTCGGACAGGGGGCCAGGGGGAGACCCAGTACTTC. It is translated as CSVVRTGGQGETQYF.

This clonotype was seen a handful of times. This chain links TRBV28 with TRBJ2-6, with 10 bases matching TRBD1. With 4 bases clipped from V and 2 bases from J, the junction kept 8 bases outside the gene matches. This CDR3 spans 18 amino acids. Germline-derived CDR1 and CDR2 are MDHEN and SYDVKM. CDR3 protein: CASSYRDRGRPGANVLTF. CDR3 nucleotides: TGTGCCAGCAGTTACCGGGACAGGGGACGCCCTGGGGCCAACGTCCTGACTTTC.

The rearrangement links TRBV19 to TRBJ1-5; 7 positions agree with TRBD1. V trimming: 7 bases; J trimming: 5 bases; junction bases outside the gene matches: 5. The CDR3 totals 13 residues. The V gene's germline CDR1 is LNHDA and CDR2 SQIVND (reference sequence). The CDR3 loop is CASNNRGDQPQHF. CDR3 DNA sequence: TGTGCCAGTAACAACAGGGGCGATCAGCCCCAGCATTTT.

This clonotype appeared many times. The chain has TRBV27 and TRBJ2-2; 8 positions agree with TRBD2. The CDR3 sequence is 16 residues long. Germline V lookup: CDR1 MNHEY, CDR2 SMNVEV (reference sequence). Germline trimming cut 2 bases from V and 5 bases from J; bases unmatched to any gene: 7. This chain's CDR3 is CASSLKNGGATGELFF. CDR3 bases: TGTGCCAGCAGTTTAAAGAACGGGGGGGCGACCGGGGAGCTGTTTTTT.

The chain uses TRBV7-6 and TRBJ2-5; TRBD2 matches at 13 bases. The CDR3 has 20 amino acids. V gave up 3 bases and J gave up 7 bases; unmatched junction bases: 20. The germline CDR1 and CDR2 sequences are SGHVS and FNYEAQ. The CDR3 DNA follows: TGTGCCAGCAGCTTGGGCACCTTCGGGACTAGCGGGGCCTTTCTCGGGACCCAGTACTTC. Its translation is CASSLGTFGTSGAFLGTQYF.

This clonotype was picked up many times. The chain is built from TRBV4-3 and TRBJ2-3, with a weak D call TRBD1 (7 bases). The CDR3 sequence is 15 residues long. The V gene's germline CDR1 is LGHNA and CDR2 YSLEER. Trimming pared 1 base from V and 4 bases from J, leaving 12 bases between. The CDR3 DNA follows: TGCGCCAGCAGCCAAGGGGCAGGGGGGCCAGATACGCAGTATTTT. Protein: CASSQGAGGPDTQYF.

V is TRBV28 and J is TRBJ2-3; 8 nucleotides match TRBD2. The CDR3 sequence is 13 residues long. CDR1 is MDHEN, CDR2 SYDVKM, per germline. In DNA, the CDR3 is TGTGCAAATGCGGCGGGGGGAACAGATACGCAGTATTTT. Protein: CANAAGGTDTQYF. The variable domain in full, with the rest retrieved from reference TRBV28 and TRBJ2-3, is DVKVTQSSRYLVKRTGEKVFLECVQDMDHENMFWYRQDPGLGLRLIYFSYDVKMKEKGDIPEGYSVSREKKERFSLILESASTNQTSMYLCANAAGGTDTQYFGPGTRLTVL.